Listed below are T cell receptor beta chains from one sample, sequenced in a study of control samples from healthy donors and cancer patients. This table comes from immunoSEQ multiplex PCR, and its TCRdb copy is limited to in-frame clones, with some not included. The sample holds about 130,000 clones; 80% to 95% are singletons and the top ten take about 1.9%. The material sequenced was blood. The receptors were sampled from a woman in her forties or fifties in good health. CDR3s include the opening cysteine and the closing phenylalanine or tryptophan. Each record gives: V gene, J gene, CDR3 protein.

V gene: TRBV28; J gene: TRBJ1-6; CDR3 protein: CASSLGGQLNSPLHF
V gene: TRBV28; J gene: TRBJ1-5; CDR3 protein: CASSPGTTNQPQHF
V gene: TRBV19; J gene: TRBJ1-5; CDR3 protein: CASSIAIGHTGSNQPQHF
V gene: TRBV27; J gene: TRBJ2-2; CDR3 protein: CASSQRGAGTGELFF
V gene: TRBV4-1; J gene: TRBJ2-3; CDR3 protein: CASSLLGRSVTDTQYF
V gene: TRBV18; J gene: TRBJ2-7; CDR3 protein: CASSVLQAYEQYF
V gene: TRBV5-1; J gene: TRBJ1-1; CDR3 protein: CASSSAGARNTEAFF
V gene: TRBV15; J gene: TRBJ2-7; CDR3 protein: CATSSRDRVGEQYF
V gene: TRBV5-1; J gene: TRBJ1-1; CDR3 protein: CASSFGQVGTEAFF
V gene: TRBV30; J gene: TRBJ1-1; CDR3 protein: CAWSSGTGHRGTEAFF
V gene: TRBV28; J gene: TRBJ2-5; CDR3 protein: CASSLGPKTQYF
V gene: TRBV5-6; J gene: TRBJ2-7; CDR3 protein: CASSLHDGSWGGSSYEQYF
V gene: TRBV2; J gene: TRBJ2-5; CDR3 protein: CASGPGLAYQETQYF